These 28 T cell receptor beta chains originate from one sample sequenced in a study of blood T cells in healthy people across ages. A second PCR of 7 to 11 cycles used a sample-barcoded 5' primer and a J-beta primer mix. Via MiXCR, TCRdb re-called the 5' RACE reads, giving one row per CDR3 protein. The table lists around 1,500,000 distinct CDR3 sequences, over 25% of them singletons. Sequencing was carried out using blood. The receptor source for this set is a woman in her 30s in good health.

V and J are TRBV20-1 and TRBJ2-7, with 10 bases matching TRBD2. Looked up from germline, CDR1 is DFQATT and CDR2 is SNEGSKA (reference sequence). CDR3 length equals 15 residues. V lost 1 base to trimming and J lost 1 base; unmatched junction nucleotides: 4. CDR3 DNA sequence: TGCAGTGCTAGAGGAACTAGCGGGAAATCCTACGAGCAGTACTTC. Its translation: CSARGTSGKSYEQYF.

Note on this clonotype: Being one base from a much bigger clone, this may be a read error. The DNA for the CDR3 is TGTGCCAGCAGCTTACTCCGTGGCGGCAGCCGGACCGCCTACGAGCACTACTTC. Protein product: CASSLLRGGSRTAYEHYF. This chain links TRBV7-8 with TRBJ2-7; no clear D gene. This CDR3 spans 18 amino acids. Germline assignment: CDR1 SGHVS and CDR2 FQNEAQ.

This clonotype was recorded at least ten times. This chain connects TRBV6-1 to TRBJ1-2; tentative D call: TRBD1 (5 bases). CDR1 is MNHNS, CDR2 SASEGT, per germline. With 5 bases removed from V and 3 bases from J, the gap between germline ends came to 16 bases. The CDR3 sequence is 15 residues long. DNA for the CDR3: TGTGCCAGCAGTAAGATGACAGTAATTTACTATGGCTACACCTTC. Its protein is CASSKMTVIYYGYTF.

This clonotype was seen more than once but under ten times. The chain couples TRBV28 to TRBJ2-4, with 8 nucleotides matching TRBD2. The V and J ends lost 3 bases and 5 bases, in that order; junction bases with no gene match: 6. Germline V lookup: CDR1 MDHEN, CDR2 SYDVKM. The CDR3 is 15 residues long. The CDR3, as DNA: TGTGCCAGCAGTTTCAGGCGGGGGGCTGAAAACATTCAGTACTTC. Protein sequence: CASSFRRGAENIQYF.

A note on this clonotype: One base away lies a much larger clone, so this may be a sequencing read error. The V call is TRBV6-4, the J call TRBJ1-2, with unresolved D. The length of the CDR3 is 13 residues. Germline assignment: CDR1 MRHNA and CDR2 SNTAGT. CDR3 residues: CASSDPGGNGYAF. The CDR3 DNA reads TGTGCCAGCAGTGACCCGGGAGGGAATGGCTACGCCTTC.

The chain carries TRBV5-1 and TRBJ2-7; TRBD2 might be the D (5 bases). Trimming cost V 3 bases and J 6 bases, with 16 bases left between them. The CDR3 covers 14 residues. Germline CDR1 SGHRS, CDR2 YFSETQ. CDR3 amino acids: CASSSWTQESEQYF. The CDR3 nucleotides read TGCGCCAGCAGCTCTTGGACTCAGGAGAGCGAGCAGTACTTC.

The chain uses TRBV14 and TRBJ2-1; tentatively, D is TRBD1 or TRBD2 (5 bases each). Per germline, CDR1 SGHDN and CDR2 FVKESK. This CDR3 contains 14 residues. The V and J ends lost 6 bases and 3 bases respectively, with 12 bases between them. CDR3 region: CASSGWGSYNEQFF. CDR3 coding DNA: TGTGCCAGCAGTGGTTGGGGGAGCTACAATGAGCAGTTCTTC.

The chain uses TRBV14 and TRBJ2-5; 7 bases are shared with TRBD2. Germline values: CDR1 SGHDN, CDR2 FVKESK. J was trimmed by 5 bases and V by 4 bases; bases with no gene match: 13. The CDR3 runs 16 residues. The CDR3 region is CASSPKRLAAGETQYF. CDR3 in DNA: TGTGCCAGCAGCCCCAAACGACTAGCAGCGGGGGAGACCCAGTACTTC.

The J gene is TRBJ1-1, the V gene TRBV7-9; D is possibly TRBD1 (5 bases). V lost 4 bases to trimming and J lost 1 base, with 10 bases between them. Germline V CDR1 and CDR2: SEHNR, FQNEAQ (reference sequence). This CDR3 has 14 amino acids. The CDR3 DNA follows: TGTGCCAGCAGCTATCTCGGGGCGAACACTGAAGCTTTCTTT. It codes for CASSYLGANTEAFF.

This clonotype has ten or more counts. This chain uses TRBV27 with TRBJ2-7; TRBD2 is a possible D gene (7 bases). Germline CDR1 is MNHEY and CDR2 is SMNVEV (reference sequence). Trimming shortened V by 5 bases and J by 4 bases, and 18 bases separated the two germline ends. The CDR3 length is 15 residues. The CDR3 sequence: CASSGGDNPGYEQYF. For the CDR3, the DNA is TGTGCCAGCAGTGGGGGGGACAACCCCGGATACGAGCAGTACTTC.

The V and J genes are TRBV2 and TRBJ2-5; TRBD1 aligns across 7 bases. The J call may be in error: the DNA end matches TRBJ2-7 better. The CDR3 is 15 amino acids. Germline CDR1 reads SNHLY; CDR2 reads FYNNEI. The CDR3 protein is CASSPGQRPGNEQYF. The DNA of the CDR3 is TGTGCCAGCAGCCCGGGACAGCGGCCCGGCAACGAGCAGTACTTC.

This clonotype was detected a few times. This sequence joins TRBV12-3 or TRBV12-4 and TRBJ2-7; 8 positions agree with TRBD2. The V gene end was trimmed by 6 bases and the J gene end by 2 bases; junction bases not matched to a gene: 12. The CDR3 is made up of 16 amino acids. The CDR3 DNA reads as TGTGCCAGCAGCCGGGGGGGAGGGGAGGGACCCTACGAGCAGTACTTC. Translating gives CASSRGGGEGPYEQYF.

The chain couples TRBV12-3 or TRBV12-4 to TRBJ2-2, with 7 bases matching TRBD1. V was clipped by 6 bases and J by 8 bases; unmatched bases: 9. CDR3 length equals 14 residues. The CDR3 nucleotides read TGTGCCAGCAGGGGGACCGGGACAGTGGGGGAGCTGTTTTTT. Encoded protein: CASRGTGTVGELFF.

This clonotype is a singleton in its sample. Being one base from a much bigger clone, this may be a read error. The gene calls are TRBV12-3 or TRBV12-4 and TRBJ2-1; 8 nucleotides line up with TRBD2. CDR3 size: 14 residues. J lost 12 bases, V lost 6 bases, and 13 bases had no gene match. The CDR3: CASSPQGLEGWQFF. The CDR3 DNA reads TGTGCCAGCAGCCCCCAGGGACTAGAGGGATGGCAGTTCTTC.

CDR3 protein: CSASVVRGQGYEQYF. CDR3 DNA: TGCAGTGCTAGTGTGGTCAGGGGCCAGGGGTACGAGCAGTACTTC. The chain carries TRBV20-1 and TRBJ2-7; perhaps TRBD1 as D (6 bases). CDR3 size: 15 residues. V was trimmed by 3 bases and J by 4 bases, leaving 19 bases between them. Germline V gives CDR1 DFQATT, CDR2 SNEGSKA (reference sequence).

This clonotype was detected only a few times. The CDR3 protein is CASSDYAATDTQYF. Written as DNA, the CDR3 is TGTGCCAGCAGCGACTACGCAGCCACAGATACGCAGTATTTT. This chain connects TRBV7-3 to TRBJ2-3, with D maybe TRBD2 (5 bases). V was clipped by 5 bases and J by 2 bases, with 11 bases between them. The CDR3 extends over 14 amino acids. Germline V gene data show CDR1 as SGHTA and CDR2 as FQGTGA.

This clonotype was found a few times. The J gene is TRBJ2-3, the V gene TRBV18; D may be TRBD1 or TRBD2 (5 bases each). The CDR3 is made up of 15 amino acids. Germline lookup yields CDR1 KGHSH and CDR2 LQKENI. The V end was cut by 2 bases, the J end by 2 bases, with 11 bases between. Written as DNA, the CDR3 is TGTGCCAGCTCACCAATGAAGGGACCCACAGATACGCAGTATTTT. This sequence encodes CASSPMKGPTDTQYF.

This clonotype was seen only a few times. The rearrangement links TRBV11-2 to TRBJ2-1, with a weak D call TRBD1 (5 bases). V lost 2 bases and J lost 6, with 11 bases in between. This CDR3 has 14 residues. In germline, CDR1 is SGHAT, CDR2 FQNNGV. CDR3 bases: TGTGCCAGCAGCTTAACCGACAGATTCAATGAGCAGTTCTTC. Its protein is CASSLTDRFNEQFF. Full variable domain (missing parts from reference TRBV11-2 and TRBJ2-1): EAGVAQSPRYKIIEKRQSVAFWCNPISGHATLYWYQQILGQGPKLLIQFQNNGVVDDSQLPKDRFSAERLKGVDSTLKIQPAKLEDSAVYLCASSLTDRFNEQFFGPGTRLTVL.

The table lists this clonotype with a few counts. One end of the junction fails to match germline, which may point to a read error. CDR3 sequence reads: CAGSPLGGGSNTEAFF. CDR3 in DNA: TGTGCCGGCTCACCACTCGGGGGCGGCTCGAACACTGAAGCTTTCTTT. This rearrangement joins TRBV18 to TRBJ1-1; maybe TRBD1 (6 bases). There are 16 residues in the CDR3. CDR1 and CDR2 (germline): KGHSH, LQKENI.

As for this clonotype: Given a much more abundant clone one base away, this may be a read error. The V and J genes are TRBV11-2 and TRBJ2-7, with TRBD2 identical over 8 bases. Germline assignment: CDR1 SGHAT and CDR2 FQNNGV. The CDR3 has 10 amino acids. The CDR3 loop is CSSGGYEQYF. The CDR3 DNA is TGTTCCAGCGGGGGCTACGAGCAGTACTTC.

The V gene is TRBV7-2, the J gene TRBJ1-2; 10 bases are shared with TRBD1. In germline, CDR1 is SGHTA, CDR2 FQGNSA. The CDR3 is 16 residues long. With V trimmed by 11 bases and J by 6 bases, 18 bases remained unmatched. CDR3 bases: TGTGCCTCCCAGAAGAGACAGGGGGCTCTGCAGGATGGCTACACCTTC. Translating it yields CASQKRQGALQDGYTF.

This clonotype came up many times. The gene calls are TRBV29-1 and TRBJ2-1; D is unresolved. V lost 4 bases and J lost 2, with 12 bases in between. CDR1 is SQVTM, CDR2 ANQGSEA, per germline. The CDR3 has 14 amino acids. CDR3 DNA sequence: TGCAGCGTTGTGGGTCTAAATGCCTACAATGAGCAGTTCTTC. It encodes CSVVGLNAYNEQFF.

This clonotype has only a few counts. V usage is TRBV7-6 and J usage is TRBJ1-2; TRBD1 might be the D (6 bases). Between the trimmed V and J ends, which lost 5 bases and 8 bases, there was a span of 15 bases. CDR3 length equals 13 residues. Looked up from germline, CDR1 is SGHVS and CDR2 is FNYEAQ. The CDR3 DNA reads TGTGCCAGCAGCCAAATAGGGGGAAACGGCTACACCTTC. Its protein is CASSQIGGNGYTF.

Many counts were recorded for this clonotype. The V call is TRBV29-1, the J call TRBJ2-7, with D hard to call. Per the germline V gene, CDR1 is SQVTM and CDR2 is ANQGSEA. V gave up 6 bases and J gave up 7 bases, with 19 bases separating them. The CDR3 totals 13 residues. This chain's CDR3 is CSVESPLGWEQYF. The DNA of the CDR3 is TGCAGCGTCGAATCGCCCCTGGGCTGGGAGCAGTACTTC.

The chain recombines TRBV20-1 with TRBJ2-5, with 12 bases aligning to TRBD2. In germline, CDR1 is DFQATT, CDR2 SNEGSKA (reference sequence). With 5 bases clipped from V and 11 bases from J, the junction kept 15 bases outside the gene matches. The length of the CDR3 is 15 residues. Written as DNA, the CDR3 is TGCAGTGCTGGGACTAGCGGGTATCAGTACAATGAGCAGTACTTC. Its translation: CSAGTSGYQYNEQYF.

This clonotype has a count of ten or more. The chain joins TRBV24-1 to TRBJ1-2; D may be TRBD1 (6 bases). V lost 1 base and J lost 7, with 21 bases in between. This CDR3 has 17 residues. Germline CDR1 is KGHDR and CDR2 is SFDVKD. In DNA form, the CDR3 reads TGTGCCACCAGTGATTTCAAGATCCCTCGGGGGCAGGGTGGCTACACCTTC. Amino acid sequence: CATSDFKIPRGQGGYTF.

The chain recombines TRBV6-5 with TRBJ1-1; weak D call: TRBD1 (6 bases). Germline V CDR1 and CDR2: MNHEY, SVGAGI. V gave up 10 bases and J gave up 5 bases, with 17 bases separating them. The CDR3 has 13 amino acids. The CDR3 protein is CAIRRGGWTEAFF. The CDR3 DNA is TGTGCCATTAGGAGAGGGGGTTGGACTGAAGCTTTCTTT.

This clonotype has only a few counts. V is TRBV3-1 and J is TRBJ1-4; D is unclear. Germline assignment: CDR1 LGHDT and CDR2 YNNKEL (reference sequence). Deletions cut 4 bases from V and 10 bases from J, with 10 bases between. CDR3 length equals 12 residues. The CDR3 region is CASSLGEGKLFF. CDR3 nucleotide sequence: TGTGCCAGCAGCCTTGGGGAGGGAAAACTGTTTTTT.